The clone carrying this T cell receptor beta chain was seen ten or more times. Arm-PCR of CDR3 regions and iRepertoire HTBI primers were used to build TCR beta libraries. TCRdb reprocessed the multiplex PCR reads via MiXCR and lists one record per CDR3 protein. The data show 400,000 to 500,000 distinct CDR3 sequences, more than 13% seen once. These data belong to a study of regulatory T cells in long-lasting Graves disease. At the level of the study: For under 3 months, newly diagnosed Graves' patients had been taking antithyroid drugs.

Trimming left V 9 bases short and J 4 bases short, with 12 bases between. The length of the CDR3 is 12 residues. Time point noted: newly diagnosed GD, antithyroid drugs for less than 3 months. The authors made the TCR library using RNA they extracted from PBMCs. These data also formed part of another study, on T cells in Graves' hyperthyroidism and ophthalmopathy. This second study says: Researchers barred patients who had uncontrolled infection, other autoimmune disease, pregnancy or lactation. Also found in blood were most expanded thyroid clonotypes above 0.001.

The sequences come from peripheral blood mononuclear cells (PBMCs), collected at new diagnosis, from a patient treated with antithyroid drugs. This clonotype was obtained from a woman aged 30 to 39 with Graves disease. The rearrangement joins TRBV12-3 or TRBV12-4 to TRBJ2-5, with D hard to call. This CDR3 is CASQWAGETQYF. Here the CDR3 DNA reads TGTGCCAGTCAGTGGGCAGGAGAGACCCAGTACTTC.